Shown below are 28 T cell receptor beta chains from a single sample sequenced in a study of blood T cell repertoires in COVID-19. Profiling relied on immunoSEQ multiplex PCR, and the TCRdb table lists in-frame clones only, not all of them. The table lists nearly 90,000 clones, approximately 88% of them singletons. Sample: peripheral blood. The source of these receptors is a man older than 75 with acute or convalescent COVID-19.

The V gene is TRBV5-8, the J gene TRBJ2-5; the match to TRBD2 covers 13 bases. CDR3 length: 15 amino acids. The V gene end was trimmed by 2 bases and the J gene end by 5 bases; junction bases not matched to a gene: 3. Germline lookup yields CDR1 SGHTS and CDR2 YDEGEE. The CDR3 sequence: CASSLLAGGLETQYF. As DNA, the CDR3 is TGTGCCAGCAGCTTACTAGCGGGGGGGCTGGAGACCCAGTACTTC.

The chain is built from TRBV5-1 and TRBJ2-3; the D gene is possibly TRBD1 (5 bases). The V gene lost 0 bases and the J gene lost 5 bases, with 16 bases spanning the gap. CDR3 length: 16 residues. The germline V gene encodes CDR1 SGHRS and CDR2 YFSETQ. CDR3 nucleotides: TGCGCCAGCAGCTTGGGGTGGGGTGGGGCCGAAGATACGCAGTATTTT. Translating gives CASSLGWGGAEDTQYF.

This clone was seen a handful of times. The chain employs TRBV28 and TRBJ2-5, with D maybe TRBD2 (5 bases). CDR3 length: 12 residues. V gave up 8 bases and J gave up 7 bases, with 14 bases separating them. Per the germline V gene, CDR1 is MDHEN and CDR2 is SYDVKM. The CDR3 bases are TGTGCCAGCTCTCACCTCGAGGGGACCCAGTACTTC. It codes for CASSHLEGTQYF.

This chain uses TRBV5-1 with TRBJ1-4; TRBD1 is a possible D gene (6 bases). Germline CDR1 and CDR2: SGHRS and YFSETQ. CDR3 size: 14 residues. V dropped 4 bases and J dropped 6 bases, with 13 bases sitting between them. Written as DNA, the CDR3 is TGCGCCAGCAGCACAGGACAGTCGGATGAAAAACTGTTTTTT. Translated, it gives CASSTGQSDEKLFF.

The chain uses TRBV2 and TRBJ1-4; D unresolved. The CDR3 runs 15 residues. Germline V gene sequence: CDR1 SNHLY, CDR2 FYNNEI. Trimming left V 7 bases short and J 1 base short, with 13 bases between. CDR3 sequence reads: CASKSDGLTNEKLFF. As DNA, the CDR3 is TGTGCCAGCAAGAGCGACGGTTTAACTAATGAAAAACTGTTTTTT.

The chain employs TRBV5-1 and TRBJ2-1; the match to TRBD2 covers 8 bases. The CDR3 is 15 residues long. V lost 0 bases, J lost 6 bases, and 5 bases stayed unmatched. In germline, CDR1 is SGHRS, CDR2 YFSETQ. The CDR3 reads CASSLGLAGINEQFF. In DNA, the CDR3 is TGCGCCAGCAGCTTGGGTCTAGCGGGCATCAATGAGCAGTTCTTC.

The chain combines TRBV30 with TRBJ1-1; TRBD1 matches at 10 bases. The CDR3 loop spans 13 amino acids. V trimming: 1 base; J trimming: 4 bases; junction bases outside the gene matches: 0. Germline assignment: CDR1 GTSNPN and CDR2 SVGIG (reference sequence). The CDR3 DNA sequence: TGTGCCTGGAGTGGACAGGGGGCCACTGAAGCTTTCTTT. As protein: CAWSGQGATEAFF.

The chain joins TRBV7-2 to TRBJ2-7; 12 bases are a match to TRBD2. CDR1 and CDR2 from the germline V gene are SGHTA and FQGNSA. The CDR3 totals 14 residues. Trimming at V came to 8 bases and at J to 7 bases, leaving 9 bases not matched to a gene. CDR3 sequence (DNA): TGTGCCAGCCGACTTCCCGGACTAGCGGGAGAGCAGTACTTC. The encoded protein is CASRLPGLAGEQYF.

The chain has TRBV6-5 and TRBJ2-3, with D perhaps TRBD2 (6 bases). Germline V gene sequence: CDR1 MNHEY, CDR2 SVGAGI. The length of the CDR3 is 14 residues. The V end lost 9 bases, the J end lost 0 bases, and 13 bases lay between the germline ends. The CDR3 DNA is TGTGCCAGTTCTCGCGCGGGGAGCACAGATACGCAGTATTTT. Amino acids: CASSRAGSTDTQYF.

V gene TRBV9 combines with J gene TRBJ2-7; 8 nucleotides agree with TRBD1. The V segment lost 4 bases and the J segment 5 bases; nucleotides outside the gene matches: 11. This CDR3 has 15 amino acids. Germline V gives CDR1 SGDLS, CDR2 YYNGEE. The DNA of the CDR3 is TGTGCCAGCAGCCCCCGAAAGAACAGGGGGGACGAGCAGTACTTC. Its translation: CASSPRKNRGDEQYF. Using reference TRBV9 and TRBJ2-7 for the parts outside the CDR3, the full variable domain is DSGVTQTPKHLITATGQRVTLRCSPRSGDLSVYWYQQSLDQGLQFLIQYYNGEERAKGNILERFSAQQFPDLHSELNLSSLELGDSALYFCASSPRKNRGDEQYFGPGTRLTVT.

V usage is TRBV19 and J usage is TRBJ2-5; weak D call: TRBD2 (7 bases). The CDR3 has 13 amino acids. Germline CDR1 and CDR2: LNHDA and SQIVND (reference sequence). V lost 6 bases, J lost 3 bases, and 11 bases lay in between. CDR3 residues: CASRGGAEETQYF. CDR3 bases: TGTGCCAGTAGGGGGGGGGCTGAAGAGACCCAGTACTTC.

V is TRBV11-2 and J is TRBJ2-5, with 14 nucleotides matching TRBD2. This CDR3 region has 16 residues. Germline V gives CDR1 SGHAT, CDR2 FQNNGV. With 4 bases clipped from V and 7 bases from J, the junction kept 8 bases outside the gene matches. Here the CDR3 reads CASSSRTSGGRGTQYF. As DNA, the CDR3 is TGTGCCAGCAGCTCCCGGACTAGCGGGGGGCGCGGGACCCAGTACTTC.

The chain uses TRBV5-6 and TRBJ2-3; D not resolved. The germline V gene has CDR1 SGHDT and CDR2 YYEEEE. The germline V and J ends were trimmed by 0 bases and 2 bases, with 10 bases remaining between them. The CDR3 contains 15 residues. CDR3 coding DNA: TGTGCCAGCAGCTTGGAAGCGCAGCCCACAGATACGCAGTATTTT. Amino acid sequence: CASSLEAQPTDTQYF.

The V and J genes are TRBV5-1 and TRBJ1-1, with TRBD1 identical over 7 bases. With V trimmed by 5 bases and J by 4 bases, 11 bases remained unmatched. This CDR3 contains 15 residues. CDR1 and CDR2 (germline): SGHRS, YFSETQ. DNA of the CDR3: TGCGCCAGCAGTCCGGACAGGCCCAAGAGCACTGAAGCTTTCTTT. Protein product: CASSPDRPKSTEAFF.

The rearrangement uses TRBV6-5 and TRBJ1-4, with D possibly TRBD1 on 5 matching bases. This CDR3 has 16 residues. With 3 bases removed from V and 0 bases from J, the gap between germline ends came to 11 bases. The V gene's germline CDR1 is MNHEY and CDR2 SVGAGI. The CDR3 sequence is CASSYRQTSTNEKLFF. CDR3 in DNA: TGTGCCAGCAGTTATAGACAGACTTCAACTAATGAAAAACTGTTTTTT.

This clone appeared a single time. This chain connects TRBV23-1 to TRBJ1-5; a weak D match, TRBD1 (5 bases). TRBV23-1 is an ORF; its function is uncertain. The CDR3 sequence is 16 residues long. The V and J ends lost 0 bases and 6 bases respectively, with 15 bases between them. The CDR3 DNA is TGCGCCAGCAGTCAATCATTGCGGGGGATCGGTCAGCCCCAGCATTTT. This sequence encodes CASSQSLRGIGQPQHF.

This sequence joins TRBV27 and TRBJ2-2, with D maybe TRBD2 (5 bases). V was cut by 5 bases and J by 3 bases, with 13 bases left in between. The CDR3 totals 15 residues. Germline V lookup: CDR1 MNHEY, CDR2 SMNVEV (reference sequence). The CDR3 DNA reads as TGTGCCAGCAGTCCCCCCGCGCGGGACACCGGGGAGCTGTTTTTT. It specifies CASSPPARDTGELFF.

This chain uses TRBV11-2 with TRBJ2-7, with 9 bases aligning to TRBD1. Germline CDR1 is SGHAT and CDR2 is FQNNGV. The CDR3 has 13 residues. The ends lost 6 bases at V and 5 bases at J; junction bases unmatched: 5. The CDR3: CASSQGQGNEQYF. CDR3 nucleotides: TGTGCCAGCAGTCAGGGACAGGGCAACGAGCAGTACTTC.

This chain uses TRBV6-5 with TRBJ2-2, with D hard to call. V shed 3 bases and J shed 0 bases, with 8 bases lying between them. Germline V gene data show CDR1 as MNHEY and CDR2 as SVGAGI. The CDR3 extends over 15 amino acids. CDR3 DNA: TGTGCCAGCAGTTATGGCGGCCCGAACACCGGGGAGCTGTTTTTT. Translating it yields CASSYGGPNTGELFF.

This chain links TRBV27 with TRBJ2-1; possible D gene TRBD1, 6 bases. The CDR3 extends over 13 amino acids. The germline V gene has CDR1 MNHEY and CDR2 SMNVEV (reference sequence). Deletions cut 3 bases from V and 10 bases from J, with 13 bases between. For the CDR3, the DNA is TGTGCCAGCAGTTTGGCAGGGGCCAGGGAGCAGTTCTTC. Its protein is CASSLAGAREQFF.

The chain joins TRBV6-6 to TRBJ1-3, with D hard to call. V lost 0 bases and J lost 0, with 3 bases in between. Germline CDR1 and CDR2: MNHNY and SVGAGI (reference sequence). The CDR3 runs 14 residues. The CDR3 DNA reads TGTGCCAGCAGTTACTCGTACTCTGGAAACACCATATATTTT. Its protein is CASSYSYSGNTIYF.

This sequence joins TRBV18 and TRBJ2-1; no clear D. The CDR3 runs 14 residues. The germline gives CDR1 KGHSH, CDR2 LQKENI. The V gene lost 3 bases and the J gene lost 7 bases, with 13 bases spanning the gap. The chain's CDR3 is CASSPQVAKNEQFF. CDR3 nucleotides: TGTGCCAGCTCACCCCAGGTCGCTAAGAATGAGCAGTTCTTC. Together with reference TRBV18 and TRBJ2-1, the CDR3 gives the full variable domain: NAGVMQNPRHLVRRRGQEARLRCSPMKGHSHVYWYRQLPEEGLKFMVYLQKENIIDESGMPKERFSAEFPKEGPSILRIQQVVRGDSAAYFCASSPQVAKNEQFFGPGTRLTVL.

The chain uses TRBV9 and TRBJ1-1; D is perhaps TRBD1 (6 bases). CDR1 and CDR2 (germline): SGDLS, YYNGEE. The CDR3 consists of 14 residues. V was cut by 3 bases and J by 1 base, with 10 bases left in between. The CDR3 DNA reads TGTGCCAGCAGCGCGTTACAGGGGAACACTGAAGCTTTCTTT. It yields the protein CASSALQGNTEAFF.

The chain has TRBV19 and TRBJ1-5, with TRBD1 matching 12 bases. The germline V gene has CDR1 LNHDA and CDR2 SQIVND (reference sequence). With V trimmed by 3 bases and J by 6 bases, 3 bases remained unmatched. The CDR3 is 15 amino acids. This CDR3 is CASSIGTGGSQPQHF. The CDR3 bases are TGTGCCAGTAGTATCGGGACAGGGGGCAGTCAGCCCCAGCATTTT.

The J gene is TRBJ2-3, the V gene TRBV18, with 9 bases fitting TRBD2. The V and J ends lost 3 bases and 4 bases, in that order; junction bases with no gene match: 2. Germline assignment: CDR1 KGHSH and CDR2 LQKENI. The CDR3 extends over 14 amino acids. CDR3 amino acids: CASSPAGGADTQYF. Here the CDR3 DNA reads TGTGCCAGCTCACCGGCGGGGGGGGCAGATACGCAGTATTTT. The variable domain in full, with the rest retrieved from reference TRBV18 and TRBJ2-3, is NAGVMQNPRHLVRRRGQEARLRCSPMKGHSHVYWYRQLPEEGLKFMVYLQKENIIDESGMPKERFSAEFPKEGPSILRIQQVVRGDSAAYFCASSPAGGADTQYFGPGTRLTVL.

The rearrangement links TRBV10-2 to TRBJ2-7; 12 bases are a match to TRBD1. The CDR3 spans 15 residues. V was pared by 7 bases and J by 4 bases, with 8 bases of the junction left unmatched. Germline V gene data show CDR1 as WSHSY and CDR2 as SAAADI. This CDR3 is CASIPGTGGWYEQYF. CDR3 DNA sequence: TGCGCCAGCATTCCCGGGACAGGGGGCTGGTACGAGCAGTACTTC.

This clone was recorded once. The chain links TRBV2 to TRBJ2-1, with TRBD2 matching 12 bases. CDR3 length: 15 amino acids. J lost 7 bases, V lost 4 bases, and 5 bases had no gene match. Germline lookup yields CDR1 SNHLY and CDR2 FYNNEI. The DNA for the CDR3 is TGTGCCAGCAGTGCTAGCGGGAGGGAACCGAATGAGCAGTTCTTC. Protein sequence: CASSASGREPNEQFF.

The chain uses TRBV28 and TRBJ2-7; TRBD2 matches 14 bases. CDR1 MDHEN and CDR2 SYDVKM come from the germline V gene. The J segment lost 5 bases and the V segment lost 8 bases, leaving 11 bases of the junction unmatched. The CDR3 has 16 residues. CDR3 nucleotides: TGTGCCAGCGACGTAATCGGGACTAGCGGGAGAAACGAGCAGTACTTC. It codes for CASDVIGTSGRNEQYF.